One T cell receptor beta chain is described in this entry. The entry originates in a study of shared T cell receptors in the human thymus. CDR1 and CDR2 from the germline V gene are SGHNT and YENEEA. The CDR3 sequence is 15 residues long. V was pared by 5 bases and J by 1 base, with 12 bases between. Clones were sequenced by immunoSEQ multiplex PCR, and TCRdb holds only the in-frame ones, with some missing. The sample includes about 380,000 clones, around 93% of them seen just once. The sequenced sample was thymocytes. The chain links TRBV11-3 to TRBJ2-1, with D possibly matching TRBD2 (5 bases). This receptor was taken from a human donor. Written as DNA, the CDR3 is TGTGCCAGCAGCACAGCGGTAAAGTCCTACAATGAGCAGTTCTTC. It specifies CASSTAVKSYNEQFF.